The 9 T cell receptor beta chains below all came from one sample that was sequenced in a study of blood T cells in healthy people across ages. A J-beta primer mix and a sample-barcoded 5' primer were used in a second PCR of about 7 to 12 cycles. TCRdb itself ran the 5' RACE reads through MiXCR, one entry per CDR3 protein. The sample records over 750,000 distinct CDR3 sequences, just under 25% being singletons. These data also formed part of another study, on T cells of mothers and their children.

Sequencing was done on a sample of blood. The receptors originated from a boy aged 10-17 years in good health.

The V call is TRBV6-1, the J call TRBJ2-1; D ambiguous. Germline V lookup: CDR1 MNHNS, CDR2 SASEGT. This CDR3 has 14 residues. Trimming left V 11 bases short and J 0 bases short, with 14 bases between. CDR3 DNA: TGTGCCGTCAAGGAGACAAACTCCTACAATGAGCAGTTCTTC. Translated, it gives CAVKETNSYNEQFF.

This chain uses TRBV7-2 with TRBJ2-5; TRBD2 matches 9 bases. The last part of the DNA fits TRBJ2-7 better; the J call may be wrong. CDR1 SGHTA and CDR2 FQGNSA come from the germline V gene. The length of the CDR3 is 16 residues. The CDR3 is CASSLFLGREGTEQYF. CDR3 nucleotides: TGTGCCAGCAGCTTATTCCTCGGGCGGGAGGGGACCGAGCAGTACTTC.

A few counts support this clonotype. The genes are TRBV7-9 and TRBJ2-1; a possible D gene is TRBD2 (6 bases). The J call may be in error: the DNA end matches TRBJ2-5 better. Germline values: CDR1 SEHNR, CDR2 FQNEAQ (reference sequence). The CDR3 totals 14 residues. Written as DNA, the CDR3 is TGTGCCAGCAGCTTAAGACTAGATCGGGAGACCCAGTACTTC. It translates to CASSLRLDRETQYF.

This sequence joins TRBV7-2 and TRBJ2-5; tentative D call: TRBD2 (5 bases). The end of the DNA aligns better with TRBJ2-7, so the J call may be wrong. Germline CDR1 is SGHTA and CDR2 is FQGNSA. The CDR3 covers 13 residues. CDR3 region: CASSQTTPYEQYF. The CDR3 DNA reads as TGTGCCAGCAGCCAGACTACGCCCTACGAGCAGTACTTC.

The V call is TRBV4-3, the J call TRBJ2-5; 10 positions match TRBD1. The J call may be wrong; the DNA end is better matched by TRBJ2-1. CDR1 and CDR2 (germline): LGHNA, YSLEER. This CDR3 contains 17 residues. The CDR3 DNA reads TGCGCCAGCAGCCGCCACGGGACAGGGGTCGTAGACAATGAGCAGTTCTTC. Protein sequence: CASSRHGTGVVDNEQFF.

This clonotype was observed a handful of times. The chain couples TRBV7-2 to TRBJ2-5, with a possible D match to TRBD2 (6 bases). The J call could be wrong; TRBJ2-7 is a better fit for the DNA end. Germline CDR1 and CDR2: SGHTA and FQGNSA. The CDR3 totals 16 residues. CDR3: CASSVTYGTLLYEQYF. The CDR3, as DNA: TGTGCCAGCAGCGTAACCTACGGGACTCTACTTTACGAGCAGTACTTC.

The sample holds a few counts of this clonotype. This chain links TRBV28 with TRBJ2-1; the D gene is possibly TRBD1 (5 bases). Trimming stripped 5 bases from V and 13 bases from J, with 15 bases between. This CDR3 spans 12 amino acids. Germline CDR1 reads MDHEN; CDR2 reads SYDVKM. The CDR3 coding sequence is TGTGCCAGCAGTCTCTCGAGACAGACACAGTTCTTC. Translating it yields CASSLSRQTQFF.

This rearrangement joins TRBV6-1 to TRBJ2-1, with D possibly being TRBD1 (6 bases). Germline CDR1 is MNHNS and CDR2 is SASEGT. Trimming pared 3 bases from V and 8 bases from J, leaving 11 bases between. There are 13 residues in the CDR3. In DNA, the CDR3 is TGTGCCAGCAGTGACCGGACAGTTCATGAGCAGTTCTTC. It specifies CASSDRTVHEQFF.

This clonotype came up a few times. The V call is TRBV10-3, the J call TRBJ2-5; 7 nucleotides agree with TRBD1. The end of the DNA fits TRBJ2-1 better, so the J call may be wrong. Per germline, CDR1 ENHRY and CDR2 SYGVKD. The CDR3 contains 13 residues. The CDR3 DNA follows: TGTGCCATCAAGGGCCAGGGGGTGGATGAGCAGTTCTTC. Protein product: CAIKGQGVDEQFF.